This T cell receptor (beta chain) was identified during a study of T cell responses to AZD1222 COVID-19 vaccine. Turning to the study itself: Recipients boosted at about 4 weeks or about 12 weeks are pooled. Study-wide points: When two AZD1222 doses had been given, Spike-specific TCR breadth and depth rose. Sampling that yielded the repertoires occurred only after the peak T cell response. Most donors were white British, females outnumbered males, and clonal diversity was possibly underestimated.

TCRdb's table, derived via immunoSEQ multiplex PCR, lists solely in-frame clones and lacks some. The sample shows 110,000 or so clones, around 85% of them seen only once. This clone turned up a few times. As yet, its antigen is unknown. V lost 5 bases, J lost 1 base, and 5 bases lay in between. The CDR3 is 12 residues long. CDR1 and CDR2 (germline): MDHEN, SYDVKM. The sequence derives from an adult in good health. The chain uses TRBV28 and TRBJ1-1, with D unclear. The starting material was peripheral blood, obtained on day 0 of AZD1222 vaccination. The CDR3 DNA reads TGTGCCAGCAGTGAGCAGAACACTGAAGCTTTCTTT. Translation: CASSEQNTEAFF.